The rows below give T cell receptor beta chains drawn from one sample of a study of T-cell reconstitution after alpha-beta-depleted transplantation in children. Using its own MiXCR run on the PCR reads, TCRdb lists one record per CDR3 protein. The sample lists nearly 350,000 distinct CDR3 sequences; roughly 15% were seen once. Sequenced material: PBMCs, mostly from graft donor cells, taken 360 days after TCRalphabeta/CD19-depleted stem cell transplant. The source of these receptors is a male patient aged 2 to 10 who had a stem cell transplant for acute lymphoblastic leukemia, so the T cells may come from the graft donor. CDR3s include the opening cysteine and the closing phenylalanine or tryptophan. Fields, in order: D gene, V gene, J gene, clone size, CDR3 DNA, CDR3 protein. The D gene is left open where the match is weak. Size values are once, few and many counts, or a class for expanded clones, and some rows have none.

TRBD1,TRBV7-9,TRBJ1-1,many,TGTGCCAGCAGCCAGGGGGGGGGCATCACTGAAGCTTTCTTT,CASSQGGGITEAFF
.,TRBV20-1,TRBJ2-2,.,TGCAGTGCTAGAGATTATACGGGAGAGACGATTTCGGCGAACACCGGGGAGCTGTTTTTT,CSARDYTGETISANTGELFF
.,TRBV20-1,TRBJ2-1,many,TGCAGTGCTAGTCGCCCGGGAAGGTACAATGAGCAGTTCTTC,CSASRPGRYNEQFF
.,TRBV4-1,TRBJ2-3,.,TGCGCCAGCAGCCAAGAGACAGGTGTCGCAGATACGCAGTATTTT,CASSQETGVADTQYF
.,TRBV4-1,TRBJ2-1,.,TGCGCCAGCAGCCAAGGGGCAGTCAATGAGCAGTTCTTC,CASSQGAVNEQFF
.,TRBV14,TRBJ2-2,few,TGTGCCAGCAGCCCCCCGGGCAATGCGAACACCGGGGAGCTGTTTTTT,CASSPPGNANTGELFF
TRBD2,TRBV5-1,TRBJ2-3,.,TGCGCCAGCAGCTTGGAAGCGGGAGATGGAACAGATACGCAGTATTTT,CASSLEAGDGTDTQYF
TRBD1,TRBV9,TRBJ2-2,few,TGTGCCAGTTCCGGGACAGGGGACACCGGGGAGCTGTTTTTT,CASSGTGDTGELFF
.,TRBV4-3,TRBJ1-1,.,TGCGCCAGCAGCCCCAGCCAGGGTTGGTGGACTGAAGCTTTCTTT,CASSPSQGWWTEAFF
TRBD2,TRBV6-5,TRBJ2-2,many,TGTGCCAGCAGTTACTCCCGCGGGAGGGCGGTAGGCACCGGGGAGCTGTTTTTT,CASSYSRGRAVGTGELFF
TRBD1,TRBV20-1,TRBJ2-5,.,TGCAGTGCCGAGAGCGGGACAGGGAACGCTTTATGGAAGACCCAGTACTTC,CSAESGTGNALWKTQYF
TRBD1,TRBV20-1,TRBJ2-7,.,TGCAGTGCTAGATCCGACAGGGGTATGGACGAGCAGTACTTC,CSARSDRGMDEQYF
TRBD1,TRBV29-1,TRBJ2-7,.,TGCAGCGCCCTGGACAGGGGGACCTACGAGCAGTACTTC,CSALDRGTYEQYF
TRBD1,TRBV6-1,TRBJ1-6,.,TGTGCCACCAGACAGGGAGGAAATTCACCCCTCCACTTT,CATRQGGNSPLHF
TRBD1,TRBV19,TRBJ2-4,once,TGTGCCAGTAGCCTGCTAAGACAGGGAAACATTCAGTACTTC,CASSLLRQGNIQYF
TRBD1,TRBV10-3,TRBJ2-1,.,TGTGCCATCAGCATCCGGGACAGGGTCGGCAATGAGCAGTTCTTC,CAISIRDRVGNEQFF
.,TRBV11-2,TRBJ2-1,few,TGTGCCAGCAGCTCGGATATTGCAAGGGAGGAGCAGTTCTTC,CASSSDIAREEQFF
.,TRBV5-1,TRBJ2-3,few,TGCGCCAGCGACGACAACTCGGGACTCCGCCCAACAGATACGCAGTATTTT,CASDDNSGLRPTDTQYF
.,TRBV9,TRBJ2-4,few,TGTGCCAGCAGCCAAGGAGGGCCCGGGAAGGGAAACATTCAGTACTTC,CASSQGGPGKGNIQYF
TRBD2,TRBV20-1,TRBJ2-7,few,TGCAGTGCCAGAAGCGGGAGGGCCTTCTACGAGCAGTACTTC,CSARSGRAFYEQYF
.,TRBV4-1,TRBJ2-3,.,TGCGCCAGCAGCCACCAGGAGGGCCGATTCACAGATACGCAGTATTTT,CASSHQEGRFTDTQYF
.,TRBV19,TRBJ1-1,few,TGTGCCAGCCTAGCTACAGGGCCCATGAACACTGAAGCTTTCTTT,CASLATGPMNTEAFF
TRBD2,TRBV11-2,TRBJ2-3,.,TGTGCCAGCAGAGTAGCGGGAGGAAGGGCAGATACGCAGTATTTT,CASRVAGGRADTQYF
.,TRBV28,TRBJ1-2,once,TGTGCCAGCAGTCAGAAGGGGGGGAATGGCTACACCTTC,CASSQKGGNGYTF
.,TRBV12-3/TRBV12-4,TRBJ1-1,many,TGTGCCAGCAGTCCTGGGGGGTGGAACACTGAAGCTTTCTTT,CASSPGGWNTEAFF
.,TRBV3-1,TRBJ2-7,.,TGTGCCAGCAGCCAAGATCGAGTCAGGGAGGGGGGCTACGAGCAGTACTTC,CASSQDRVREGGYEQYF
TRBD2,TRBV10-3,TRBJ2-3,few,TGTGCCATCCTAAGCGGGAGGGGAGGCACAGATACGCAGTATTTT,CAILSGRGGTDTQYF